The 23 T cell receptor beta chains given below trace back to one sample, sequenced in a study of T cell changes during pregnancy in multiple sclerosis. Using immunoSEQ multiplex PCR, the repertoire was profiled, and TCRdb retains in-frame clones only, with some absent. The table lists over 90,000 clones, approximately 89% of them singletons. Here the sequenced sample was peripheral blood, taken before pregnancy. These TCRs come from a female donor with multiple sclerosis, enrolled in a pregnancy study.

This clone was picked up a small number of times. V is TRBV7-2 and J is TRBJ2-7; TRBD2 matches 8 bases. This CDR3 has 14 amino acids. The trim removed 0 bases at V and 4 bases at J, leaving 2 bases unmatched. Germline V gives CDR1 SGHTA, CDR2 FQGNSA. CDR3 nucleotides: TGTGCCAGCAGCTTAGCCGGGGGGGGGTACGAGCAGTACTTC. It specifies CASSLAGGGYEQYF.

The chain is built from TRBV30 and TRBJ2-7; 8 nucleotides align to TRBD1. The CDR3 has 14 amino acids. Losses at the gene ends were 3 bases for V and 1 base for J; bases not matched to a gene: 5. Germline CDR1 and CDR2: GTSNPN and SVGIG (reference sequence). The CDR3 DNA is TGTGCCTGGAGGAGACAGGGGATTTCCTACGAGCAGTACTTC. Translating it yields CAWRRQGISYEQYF.

The V gene is TRBV7-9, the J gene TRBJ1-2; D is possibly TRBD1 (5 bases). CDR1 is SEHNR, CDR2 FQNEAQ, per germline (reference sequence). This CDR3 has 13 residues. V was pared by 5 bases and J by 6 bases, with 13 bases between. The CDR3 region has the DNA TGTGCCAGCAGCCCCAGGGTGAGCGATGGCTACACCTTC. It codes for CASSPRVSDGYTF. Supplemented by reference TRBV7-9 and TRBJ1-2, the full variable domain reads DTGVSQNPRHKITKRGQNVTFRCDPISEHNRLYWYRQTLGQGPEFLTYFQNEAQLEKSRLLSDRFSAERPKGSFSTLEIQRTEQGDSAMYLCASSPRVSDGYTFGSGTRLTVV.

The chain employs TRBV29-1 and TRBJ2-7; 7 bases agree with TRBD2. The CDR3 loop spans 12 amino acids. Germline CDR1 reads SQVTM; CDR2 reads ANQGSEA. Germline trimming cut 4 bases from V and 5 bases from J; bases unmatched to any gene: 5. The CDR3 DNA is TGCAGCGTTGGGGAGGGCCGGAACGAGCAGTACTTC. The encoded protein is CSVGEGRNEQYF.

The table lists this clone with a count of one. J is TRBJ2-7 and V is TRBV27; 12 bases agree with TRBD2. This CDR3 contains 18 residues. The V and J ends lost 6 bases and 1 base, in that order; junction bases with no gene match: 13. From germline, CDR1 is MNHEY and CDR2 SMNVEV (reference sequence). The CDR3, as DNA: TGTGCCAGCAGACGCCGGACTAGCGGGAATTATTTATCCTACGAGCAGTACTTC. Its translation: CASRRRTSGNYLSYEQYF.

The chain links TRBV5-4 to TRBJ2-7; 11 bases agree with TRBD2. The germline gives CDR1 SGHNT, CDR2 YYREEE (reference sequence). CDR3 length: 16 amino acids. V shed 4 bases and J 4 bases; nucleotides not matched to a gene: 10. CDR3 coding DNA: TGTGCCAGCAGCCAGGATGGAATAGCGGGAGGGTACGAGCAGTACTTC. It translates to CASSQDGIAGGYEQYF.

The V gene is TRBV27, the J gene TRBJ1-2; D might be TRBD1 (6 bases). CDR3 length: 13 amino acids. Per germline, CDR1 MNHEY and CDR2 SMNVEV (reference sequence). Trimming took off 5 bases at V and 3 bases at J, with 10 bases between the two ends. This CDR3 reads CASSTGLDYGYTF. CDR3 nucleotide sequence: TGTGCCAGCAGTACAGGGTTAGACTATGGCTACACCTTC.

V is TRBV10-3 and J is TRBJ2-3, with D possibly matching TRBD1 (6 bases). The V gene lost 6 bases and the J gene lost 0 bases, with 13 bases spanning the gap. The germline gives CDR1 ENHRY, CDR2 SYGVKD. This CDR3 is built from 15 residues. CDR3 residues: CAIRMQGKSTDTQYF. CDR3 nucleotides: TGTGCCATCAGAATGCAGGGGAAAAGCACAGATACGCAGTATTTT.

The rearrangement links TRBV11-2 to TRBJ1-5; unclear D gene. This CDR3 has 15 amino acids. The germline V gene has CDR1 SGHAT and CDR2 FQNNGV. V was pared by 0 bases and J by 6 bases, with 12 bases between. In DNA, the CDR3 is TGTGCCAGCAGCTTAGATCCTGCGGGGAGTCAGCCCCAGCATTTT. It encodes CASSLDPAGSQPQHF.

This sequence joins TRBV7-6 and TRBJ1-4; the D gene is possibly TRBD1 (6 bases). Trimming cost V 5 bases and J 0 bases, with 10 bases left between them. This CDR3 contains 15 residues. Germline CDR1 and CDR2: SGHVS and FNYEAQ. The CDR3, as DNA: TGTGCCAGCAGCCAAAACAGGGCAACTAATGAAAAACTGTTTTTT. It yields the protein CASSQNRATNEKLFF.

This CDR3 is CASSLWTGPGEQYF. CDR3 coding DNA: TGCGCCAGCAGCCTCTGGACAGGCCCGGGGGAGCAGTACTTC. The chain employs TRBV4-1 and TRBJ2-7; 7 bases agree with TRBD1. This CDR3 region has 14 residues. V trimming: 4 bases; J trimming: 7 bases; junction bases outside the gene matches: 10. CDR1 is MGHRA, CDR2 YSYEKL, per germline.

This chain connects TRBV6-1 to TRBJ1-3, with D uncertain. This CDR3 is 17 amino acids long. V shed 3 bases and J shed 0 bases, with 15 bases lying between them. Germline CDR1 MNHNS, CDR2 SASEGT. CDR3 DNA sequence: TGTGCCAGCAGTGATCAGATTCACAGCAGCTCTGGAAACACCATATATTTT. Translation gives CASSDQIHSSSGNTIYF.

The chain carries TRBV20-1 and TRBJ2-7; tentative D call: TRBD1 (6 bases). Germline V gives CDR1 DFQATT, CDR2 SNEGSKA (reference sequence). V lost 3 bases and J 3 bases, leaving 6 bases between the germline ends. The CDR3 covers 11 residues. CDR3 nucleotide sequence: TGCAGTGCTAGGGGACACTACGAGCAGTACTTC. Translation gives CSARGHYEQYF.

This sequence joins TRBV5-6 and TRBJ2-5, with D possibly TRBD1 on 6 matching bases. The CDR3 runs 15 residues. Germline lookup yields CDR1 SGHDT and CDR2 YYEEEE. With 1 base removed from V and 3 bases from J, the gap between germline ends came to 13 bases. The CDR3 is CASSLKRSGEETQYF. In nucleotides, the CDR3 is TGTGCCAGCAGCTTGAAACGTTCAGGGGAAGAGACCCAGTACTTC.

The CDR3, as DNA: TGTGCCAGCTCACCGGGGACTTCTTCTAGCACAGATACGCAGTATTTT. This sequence encodes CASSPGTSSSTDTQYF. The chain recombines TRBV18 with TRBJ2-3, with D possibly being TRBD2 (6 bases). The CDR3 is 16 amino acids. Per germline, CDR1 KGHSH and CDR2 LQKENI. V was cut by 3 bases and J by 0 bases, with 13 bases left in between.

The V gene is TRBV28, the J gene TRBJ2-6; 9 bases match TRBD1. Germline values: CDR1 MDHEN, CDR2 SYDVKM. This CDR3 comprises 18 residues. Trimming removed 6 bases from V and 3 bases from J; junction bases left unmatched: 12. Here the CDR3 reads CASSLLTGGGGGANVLTF. Written as DNA, the CDR3 is TGTGCCAGCAGCCTCCTTACAGGGGGCGGAGGTGGGGCCAACGTCCTGACTTTC.

The chain uses TRBV6-6 and TRBJ2-7, with D tentatively TRBD2 (6 bases). V shed 0 bases and J shed 7 bases, with 13 bases lying between them. This CDR3 has 14 amino acids. Germline CDR1 reads MNHNY; CDR2 reads SVGAGI (reference sequence). This chain's CDR3 is CASSYSASEGEQYF. The CDR3 DNA sequence: TGTGCCAGCAGTTACTCGGCTAGCGAGGGTGAGCAGTACTTC.

The chain carries TRBV18 and TRBJ1-5; 7 positions match TRBD1. CDR3 length equals 15 residues. V was pared by 1 base and J by 6 bases, with 6 bases of the junction left unmatched. Germline assignment: CDR1 KGHSH and CDR2 LQKENI. The CDR3 nucleotides read TGTGCCAGCTCACCACGCCCGGGACAGAGTCAGCCCCAGCATTTT. Its translation is CASSPRPGQSQPQHF.

The J gene is TRBJ2-7, the V gene TRBV29-1, with 8 positions matching TRBD1. Germline trimming cut 4 bases from V and 7 bases from J; bases unmatched to any gene: 9. The CDR3 runs to 13 residues. Germline V gives CDR1 SQVTM, CDR2 ANQGSEA. CDR3 sequence: CSVVRAGGEEQYF. The DNA of the CDR3 is TGCAGCGTTGTTCGGGCAGGGGGCGAAGAGCAGTACTTC.

The rearrangement joins TRBV7-8 to TRBJ2-5, with D tentatively TRBD1 (6 bases). The CDR3 is 14 amino acids. V lost 4 bases, J lost 5 bases, and 14 bases lay in between. Germline CDR1 is SGHVS and CDR2 is FQNEAQ. The CDR3 DNA is TGTGCCAGCAGCTACGCAGGGGCCGGGGAGACCCAGTACTTC. This codes for CASSYAGAGETQYF.

The V and J genes are TRBV19 and TRBJ2-2, with 10 bases aligning to TRBD1. The V segment lost 5 bases and the J segment 5 bases; nucleotides outside the gene matches: 5. Germline V gene lookup returns CDR1 LNHDA and CDR2 SQIVND (reference sequence). CDR3 length: 15 residues. CDR3 region: CASSWGQGRTGELFF. The CDR3 coding sequence is TGTGCCAGTAGTTGGGGACAGGGGAGGACCGGGGAGCTGTTTTTT.

J is TRBJ2-2 and V is TRBV18; 7 positions match TRBD2. The CDR3 is 15 residues long. Per germline, CDR1 KGHSH and CDR2 LQKENI. With V trimmed by 2 bases and J by 3 bases, 3 bases remained unmatched. CDR3 loop: CASSPGLADTGELFF. CDR3 bases: TGTGCCAGCTCACCAGGTCTAGCGGACACCGGGGAGCTGTTTTTT.

This chain links TRBV6-4 with TRBJ2-3; TRBD2 might be the D (6 bases). From germline, CDR1 is MRHNA and CDR2 SNTAGT. Trimming pared 3 bases from V and 6 bases from J, leaving 13 bases between. CDR3 length: 14 amino acids. The CDR3 is CASSEYVEGDTQYF. CDR3 DNA: TGTGCCAGCAGTGAATATGTGGAGGGGGATACGCAGTATTTT.